The source of this T cell receptor (beta chain) is a study of monozygotic twins with inflammatory bowel disease. Study-wide points: Possibly because of limited power, concordant and discordant twins showed no difference in repertoire similarity.

Concerning this clonotype: The antigen is not known.

This CDR3 spans 16 amino acids. In germline, CDR1 is LNHNV, CDR2 YYDKDF (reference sequence). For every donor, one blood sample of approximately 2.5 ml was drawn. TCR libraries were prepared from roughly 3,300 ng total RNA each. The template-switching step introduced UMIs that carried a 6-nucleotide sample barcode. TCRdb reprocessed the 5' RACE reads and keeps a single row for each CDR3 protein, giving no DNA. The sample has approximately 200,000 distinct CDR3 sequences. Sequencing was carried out using blood. The chain recombines TRBV15 with TRBJ1-1; there is no DNA to check the TCRdb D call of TRBD1. This TCR derives from a human donor with ulcerative colitis or Crohn's disease, or a healthy co-twin of an affected twin (not recorded which). The CDR3: CATSSHRGQRNTEAFF.